This T cell receptor beta chain was found in a study of response to subunit inactivated influenza vaccine. Germline CDR1 and CDR2: SGHTA and FQGNSA. Losses at the gene ends were 5 bases for V and 4 bases for J; bases not matched to a gene: 4. The CDR3 totals 15 residues. Comments on this clonotype: The antigen is undetermined.

TCRdb itself ran the RT-PCR reads through MiXCR, one entry per CDR3 protein. The repertoire holds about 190,000 distinct CDR3 sequences, with approximately 15% as singletons. Study findings and constraints: The authors offered the suggestion that each seasonal influenza vaccination recruits few new T cells.

The material sequenced was CD8+ T cells sorted from PBMCs, taken more than 4 days after vaccination. The J gene is TRBJ2-1, the V gene TRBV7-2; 11 positions agree with TRBD2. This clonotype was obtained from a man aged 45 to 65 who received an inactivated influenza vaccine. CDR3 protein: CASSISGGGYNEQFF. Written as DNA, the CDR3 is TGTGCCAGCAGCATTAGCGGGGGGGGGTACAATGAGCAGTTCTTC.